What follows is one T cell receptor (beta chain) and its context. Assay used: immunoSEQ multiplex PCR; TCRdb lists only in-frame clones, some missing. The sample lists around 200,000 clones; over 80% were seen once. The data originate from a study of shared clonotypes between healthy human individuals. CDR1 SGHDN and CDR2 FVKESK come from the germline V gene. The CDR3 is 12 amino acids. Trimming pared 6 bases from V and 9 bases from J, leaving 12 bases between. This rearrangement joins TRBV14 to TRBJ2-1; the D is unclear. The sample comprised naive CD4+ T cells sorted from blood. Subset denoted: CD45RA+ positively selected. The sequence was collected from a woman in her twenties or thirties in good health. The CDR3 region is CASRSRTGEQFF. The CDR3 bases are TGTGCCAGCAGATCTCGGACGGGTGAGCAGTTCTTC.